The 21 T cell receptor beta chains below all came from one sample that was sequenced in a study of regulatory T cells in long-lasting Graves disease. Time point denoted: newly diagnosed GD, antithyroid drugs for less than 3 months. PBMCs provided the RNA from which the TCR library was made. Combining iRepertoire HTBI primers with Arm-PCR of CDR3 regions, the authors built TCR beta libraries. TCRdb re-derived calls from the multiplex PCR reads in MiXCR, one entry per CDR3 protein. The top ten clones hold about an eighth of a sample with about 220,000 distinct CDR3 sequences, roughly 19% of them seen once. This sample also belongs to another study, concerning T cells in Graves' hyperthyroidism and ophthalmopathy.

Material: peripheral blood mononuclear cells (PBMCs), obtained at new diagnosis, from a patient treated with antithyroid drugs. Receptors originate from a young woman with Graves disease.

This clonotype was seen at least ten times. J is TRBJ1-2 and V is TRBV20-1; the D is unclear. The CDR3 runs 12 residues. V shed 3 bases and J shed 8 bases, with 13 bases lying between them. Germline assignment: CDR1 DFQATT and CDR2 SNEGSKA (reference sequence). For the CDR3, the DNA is TGCAGTGCTAGTGTCACAGTAGTGGGCTACACCTTC. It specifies CSASVTVVGYTF.

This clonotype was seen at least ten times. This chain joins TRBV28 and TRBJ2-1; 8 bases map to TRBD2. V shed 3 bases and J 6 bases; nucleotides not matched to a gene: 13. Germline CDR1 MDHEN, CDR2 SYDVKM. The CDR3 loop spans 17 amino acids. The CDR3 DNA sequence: TGTGCCAGCAGTTTGTTCGGGAGGGCCGATATTGGCAATGAGCAGTTCTTC. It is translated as CASSLFGRADIGNEQFF. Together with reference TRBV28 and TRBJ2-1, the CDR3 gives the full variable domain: DVKVTQSSRYLVKRTGEKVFLECVQDMDHENMFWYRQDPGLGLRLIYFSYDVKMKEKGDIPEGYSVSREKKERFSLILESASTNQTSMYLCASSLFGRADIGNEQFFGPGTRLTVL.

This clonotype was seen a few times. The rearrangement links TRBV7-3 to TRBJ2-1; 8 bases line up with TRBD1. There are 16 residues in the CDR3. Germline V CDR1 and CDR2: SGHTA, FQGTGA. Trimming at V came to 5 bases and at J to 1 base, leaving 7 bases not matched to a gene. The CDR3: CASSPRQGNSYNEQFF. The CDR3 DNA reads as TGTGCCAGCAGCCCGAGACAGGGGAATTCCTACAATGAGCAGTTCTTC.

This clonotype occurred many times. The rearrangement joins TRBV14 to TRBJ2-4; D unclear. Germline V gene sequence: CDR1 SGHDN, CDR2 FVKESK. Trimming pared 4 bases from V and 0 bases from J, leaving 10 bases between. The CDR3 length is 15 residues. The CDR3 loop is CASSLTTRAKNIQYF. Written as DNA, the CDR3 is TGTGCCAGCAGCCTAACGACCCGAGCCAAAAACATTCAGTACTTC.

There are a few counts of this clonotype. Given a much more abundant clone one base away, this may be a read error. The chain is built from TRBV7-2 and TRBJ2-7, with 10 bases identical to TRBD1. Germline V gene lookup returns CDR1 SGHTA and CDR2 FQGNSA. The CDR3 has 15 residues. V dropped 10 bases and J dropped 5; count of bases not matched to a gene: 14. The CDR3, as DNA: TGTGCCAACAGAAACCCGACAGGGGGCACGGACGAGCAGTACTTC. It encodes CANRNPTGGTDEQYF.

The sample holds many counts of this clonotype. The CDR3 protein is CASSDWAGPSNQPQHF. In nucleotides, the CDR3 is TGTGCCAGCAGTGACTGGGCCGGGCCTAGCAATCAGCCCCAGCATTTT. The V gene is TRBV6-1, the J gene TRBJ1-5; D uncertain. Between the trimmed V and J ends, which lost 3 bases and 0 bases, there was a span of 12 bases. The CDR3 extends over 16 amino acids. The germline V gene encodes CDR1 MNHNS and CDR2 SASEGT.

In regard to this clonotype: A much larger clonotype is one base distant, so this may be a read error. The CDR3 region is CASSEGGKSYKEQFF. The CDR3 region has the DNA TGTGCCAGCAGCGAGGGAGGCAAAAGCTACAAAGAGCAGTTCTTC. This rearrangement joins TRBV2 to TRBJ2-1; D may be TRBD2 (6 bases). The germline CDR1 and CDR2 sequences are SNHLY and FYNNEI. The CDR3 loop spans 15 amino acids.

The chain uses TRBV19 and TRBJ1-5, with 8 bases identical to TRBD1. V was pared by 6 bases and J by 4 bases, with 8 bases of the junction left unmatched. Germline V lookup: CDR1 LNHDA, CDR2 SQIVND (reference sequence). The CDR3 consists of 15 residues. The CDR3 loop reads CASRKRGQENQPQHF. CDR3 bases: TGTGCCAGTAGAAAAAGGGGACAGGAGAATCAGCCCCAGCATTTT.

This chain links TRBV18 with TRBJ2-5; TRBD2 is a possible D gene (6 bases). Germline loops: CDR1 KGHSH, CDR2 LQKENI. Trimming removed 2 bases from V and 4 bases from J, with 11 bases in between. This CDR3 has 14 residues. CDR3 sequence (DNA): TGTGCCAGCTCACCAGGGATCGGGGGAGAGACCCAGTACTTC. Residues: CASSPGIGGETQYF.

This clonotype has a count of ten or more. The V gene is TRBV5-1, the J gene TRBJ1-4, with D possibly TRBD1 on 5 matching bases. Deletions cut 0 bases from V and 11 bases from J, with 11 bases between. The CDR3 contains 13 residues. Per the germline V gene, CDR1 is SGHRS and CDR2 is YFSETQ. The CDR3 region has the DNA TGCGCCAGCAGCTTGGGAGAGTGGGGGAAACTGTTTTTT. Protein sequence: CASSLGEWGKLFF.

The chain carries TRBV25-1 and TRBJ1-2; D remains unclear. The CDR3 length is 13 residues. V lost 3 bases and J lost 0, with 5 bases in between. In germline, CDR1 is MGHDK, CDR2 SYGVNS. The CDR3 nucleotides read TGTGCCAGCAGTGAGCATTCTAACTATGGCTACACCTTC. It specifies CASSEHSNYGYTF.

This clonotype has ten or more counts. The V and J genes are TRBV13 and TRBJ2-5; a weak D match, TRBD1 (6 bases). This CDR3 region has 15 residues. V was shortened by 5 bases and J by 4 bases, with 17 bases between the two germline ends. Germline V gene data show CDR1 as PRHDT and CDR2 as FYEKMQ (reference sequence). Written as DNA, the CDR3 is TGTGCCAGCAGCGCGGGCCAGGGGACGCCAGAGACCCAGTACTTC. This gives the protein CASSAGQGTPETQYF.

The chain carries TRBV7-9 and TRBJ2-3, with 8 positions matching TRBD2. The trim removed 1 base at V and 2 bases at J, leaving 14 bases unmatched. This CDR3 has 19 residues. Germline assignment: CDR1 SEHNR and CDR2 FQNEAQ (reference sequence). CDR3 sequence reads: CASSLGPAAIAGSTDTQYF. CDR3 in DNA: TGTGCCAGCAGCTTAGGCCCTGCTGCGATAGCGGGATCCACAGATACGCAGTATTTT.

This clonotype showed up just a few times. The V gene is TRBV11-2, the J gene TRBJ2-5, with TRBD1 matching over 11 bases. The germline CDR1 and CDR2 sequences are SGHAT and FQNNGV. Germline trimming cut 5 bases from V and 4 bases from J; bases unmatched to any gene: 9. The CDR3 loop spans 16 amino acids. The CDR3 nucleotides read TGTGCCAGCAGCAAGTGGACAGGGGGCGCGGGAGAGACCCAGTACTTC. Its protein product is CASSKWTGGAGETQYF.

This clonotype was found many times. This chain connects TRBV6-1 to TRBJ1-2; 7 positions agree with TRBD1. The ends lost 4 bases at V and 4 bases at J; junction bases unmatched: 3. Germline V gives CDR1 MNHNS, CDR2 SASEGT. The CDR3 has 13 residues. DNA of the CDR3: TGTGCCAGCAGTGTGGACAGGTCCTATGGCTACACCTTC. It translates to CASSVDRSYGYTF.

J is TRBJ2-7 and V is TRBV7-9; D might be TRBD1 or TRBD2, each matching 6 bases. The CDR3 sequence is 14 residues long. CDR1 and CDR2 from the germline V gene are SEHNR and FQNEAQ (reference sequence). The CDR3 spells CASSIPEGVGELYV. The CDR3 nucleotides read TGTGCCAGCAGCATCCCGGAGGGGGTCGGAGAGCTGTACGTC.

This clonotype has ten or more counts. CDR3 amino acids: CATSRVNYSPLHF. The CDR3 nucleotides read TGTGCCACCAGCAGAGTGAACTACTCACCCCTCCACTTT. The chain is built from TRBV15 and TRBJ1-6; D gene unclear. Trimming took off 1 base at V and 10 bases at J, with 8 bases between the two ends. The CDR3 sequence is 13 residues long. Germline CDR1 reads LNHNV; CDR2 reads YYDKDF (reference sequence). Full variable domain (outside the CDR3, taken from reference TRBV15 and TRBJ1-6): DAMVIQNPRYQVTQFGKPVTLSCSQTLNHNVMYWYQQKSSQAPKLLFHYYDKDFNNEADTPDNFQSRRPNTSFCFLDIRSPGLGDTAMYLCATSRVNYSPLHFGNGTRLTVT.

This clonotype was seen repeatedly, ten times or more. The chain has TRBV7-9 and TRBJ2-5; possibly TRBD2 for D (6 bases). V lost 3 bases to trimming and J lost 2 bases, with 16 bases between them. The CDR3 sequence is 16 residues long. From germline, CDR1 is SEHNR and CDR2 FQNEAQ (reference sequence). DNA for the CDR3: TGTGCCAGCAGCTTCGAAGGGACTCCCCTTCAAGAGACCCAGTACTTC. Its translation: CASSFEGTPLQETQYF.

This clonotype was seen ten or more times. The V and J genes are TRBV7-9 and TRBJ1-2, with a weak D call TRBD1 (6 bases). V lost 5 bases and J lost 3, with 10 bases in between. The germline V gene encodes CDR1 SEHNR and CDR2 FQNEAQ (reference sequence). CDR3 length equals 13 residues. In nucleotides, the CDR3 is TGTGCCAGCAGCCCGACAGGCCACTATGGCTACACCTTC. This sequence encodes CASSPTGHYGYTF.

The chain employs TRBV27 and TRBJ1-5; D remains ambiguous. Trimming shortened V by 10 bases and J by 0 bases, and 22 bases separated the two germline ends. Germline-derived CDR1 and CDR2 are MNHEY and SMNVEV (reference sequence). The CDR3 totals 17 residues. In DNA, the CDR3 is TGTGCCACCCTATATCTGGCAGGCTACCATAGCAATCAGCCCCAGCATTTT. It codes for CATLYLAGYHSNQPQHF.

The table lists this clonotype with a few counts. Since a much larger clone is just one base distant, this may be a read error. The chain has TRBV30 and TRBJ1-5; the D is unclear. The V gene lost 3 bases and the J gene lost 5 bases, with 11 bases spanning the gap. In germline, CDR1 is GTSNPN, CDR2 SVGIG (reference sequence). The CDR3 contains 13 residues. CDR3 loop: CAWSRGRDQPQHF. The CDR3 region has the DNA TGTGCCTGGAGCCGGGGTAGGGATCAGCCCCAGCATTTT. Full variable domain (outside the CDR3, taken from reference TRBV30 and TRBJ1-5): SQTIHQWPATLVQPVGSPLSLECTVEGTSNPNLYWYRQAAGRGLQLLFYSVGIGQISSEVPQNLSASRPQDRQFILSSKKLLLSDSGFYLCAWSRGRDQPQHFGDGTRLSIL.